Following are 19 T cell receptor beta chains from one sample sequenced in a study of OX40 agonist ivuxolimab in advanced cancers. Sequenced by immunoSEQ multiplex PCR; TCRdb stores in-frame clones only, minus some. Of about 58,000 clones listed, around 84% are singletons. Sequencing was performed on CD4+ or CD8+ T cells sorted from blood, taken in a trial of the OX40 agonist ivuxolimab. These receptors all come from an adult with an advanced solid tumor such as melanoma, head and neck, liver or kidney cancer.

The CDR3 nucleotides read TGTGCCAGCAGTCACCTACGAGGAGGGTGGAATTTTAGAACTAATGAAAAACTGTTTTTT. Protein: CASSHLRGGWNFRTNEKLFF. This rearrangement joins TRBV2 to TRBJ1-4, with D hard to call. V lost 5 bases to trimming and J lost 1 base, with 26 bases between them. Looked up from germline, CDR1 is SNHLY and CDR2 is FYNNEI. This CDR3 has 20 residues.

Here the CDR3 reads CASRADGIAYNSPLHF. CDR3 in DNA: TGTGCCAGCAGGGCGGACGGGATAGCCTATAATTCACCCCTCCACTTT. The genes are TRBV2 and TRBJ1-6; no firm D call. Germline values: CDR1 SNHLY, CDR2 FYNNEI. CDR3 size: 16 residues. V was clipped by 6 bases and J by 2 bases, with 14 bases between them.

This chain connects TRBV5-1 to TRBJ2-7; the D gene is possibly TRBD1 (5 bases). V was clipped by 3 bases and J by 0 bases, with 7 bases between them. The CDR3 contains 13 residues. Germline-derived CDR1 and CDR2 are SGHRS and YFSETQ. The CDR3 DNA is TGCGCCAGCAGCTCAGGGTTCTCCTACGAGCAGTACTTC. Translated, it gives CASSSGFSYEQYF.

This clone was picked up one time. CDR3 loop: CASSRQGGGNTIYF. The CDR3 DNA follows: TGTGCCAGTAGTAGACAGGGTGGAGGAAACACCATATATTTT. The chain recombines TRBV19 with TRBJ1-3, with 7 bases that match TRBD1. The CDR3 consists of 14 residues. Germline lookup yields CDR1 LNHDA and CDR2 SQIVND (reference sequence). J gave up 4 bases and V 4 bases, and 4 bases lay outside the gene matches.

The chain is built from TRBV5-6 and TRBJ1-5; a possible D gene is TRBD1 (5 bases). The CDR3 length is 13 residues. Trimming pared 2 bases from V and 7 bases from J, leaving 10 bases between. CDR1 SGHDT and CDR2 YYEEEE come from the germline V gene. This CDR3 is CASSFRDRQPQHF. Written as DNA, the CDR3 is TGTGCCAGCAGCTTCAGGGATAGGCAGCCCCAGCATTTT.

This clone was seen only once. The gene calls are TRBV2 and TRBJ1-2, with D maybe TRBD1 (5 bases). Trimming removed 3 bases from V and 4 bases from J, with 12 bases in between. The CDR3 sequence is 14 residues long. Per germline, CDR1 SNHLY and CDR2 FYNNEI. CDR3 DNA sequence: TGTGCCAGCAGTGATTTTAGGGACGGCTATGGCTACACCTTC. Protein sequence: CASSDFRDGYGYTF.

In nucleotides, the CDR3 is TGTGCCAGCAGCCAAGGCAGCGGCTTCAATGAGCAGTTCTTC. Translating gives CASSQGSGFNEQFF. The chain uses TRBV4-2 and TRBJ2-1; D is possibly TRBD2 (5 bases). The CDR3 is 14 residues long. V was shortened by 1 base and J by 6 bases, with 10 bases between the two germline ends. Germline V lookup: CDR1 LGHNA, CDR2 YNFKEQ.

This clone appeared a single time. The chain couples TRBV18 to TRBJ1-1, with D uncertain. The CDR3 is made up of 13 amino acids. Trimming left V 1 base short and J 11 bases short, with 14 bases between. In germline, CDR1 is KGHSH, CDR2 LQKENI. The CDR3 spells CASSPLDSSGAFF. Here the CDR3 DNA reads TGTGCCAGCTCACCACTCGACTCCTCTGGGGCTTTCTTT. Filled out from reference TRBV18 and TRBJ1-1, the complete variable domain reads NAGVMQNPRHLVRRRGQEARLRCSPMKGHSHVYWYRQLPEEGLKFMVYLQKENIIDESGMPKERFSAEFPKEGPSILRIQQVVRGDSAAYFCASSPLDSSGAFFGQGTRLTVV.

V gene TRBV2 combines with J gene TRBJ1-2, with D tentatively TRBD1 (6 bases). Germline V lookup: CDR1 SNHLY, CDR2 FYNNEI. This CDR3 contains 13 residues. Trimming removed 7 bases at V and 0 bases at J, with 9 bases between. The CDR3 loop is CASTRGANYGYTF. DNA for the CDR3: TGTGCCAGCACCAGGGGAGCTAACTATGGCTACACCTTC.

The rearrangement joins TRBV2 to TRBJ2-5, with D unclear. This CDR3 has 16 amino acids. Looked up from germline, CDR1 is SNHLY and CDR2 is FYNNEI. V lost 3 bases and J lost 2, with 16 bases in between. The chain's CDR3 is CASSESLGFQQETQYF. CDR3 DNA sequence: TGTGCCAGCAGTGAGTCCCTAGGTTTCCAACAAGAGACCCAGTACTTC.

This clone was counted only a few times. The limits of the CDR3 on the DNA are not certain, so only TCRdb's listed CDR3 is given. The chain couples TRBV21-1 to TRBJ2-3. TRBV21-1 is assigned pseudogene status. Both ends counted, the CDR3 spans 17 residues. The CDR3 spells CASSPVGVAPGTDTQYF.

J is TRBJ2-2 and V is TRBV27, with TRBD1 matching over 8 bases. The CDR3 consists of 15 residues. CDR1 and CDR2 from the germline V gene are MNHEY and SMNVEV (reference sequence). Losses at the gene ends were 6 bases for V and 1 base for J; bases not matched to a gene: 4. Here the CDR3 reads CASRAGTGNTGELFF. The CDR3 DNA reads TGTGCCAGCAGGGCCGGGACAGGGAACACCGGGGAGCTGTTTTTT.

The gene calls are TRBV4-1 and TRBJ1-2; D not resolved. Trimming took 1 base from V and 2 from J, leaving 11 bases between them. The germline V gene encodes CDR1 MGHRA and CDR2 YSYEKL. This CDR3 contains 15 residues. In nucleotides, the CDR3 is TGCGCCAGCAGCCAAGTAGTCACCGAGAACTATGGCTACACCTTC. Its protein is CASSQVVTENYGYTF.

This clone was counted only a few times. The chain carries TRBV9 and TRBJ1-2, with D uncertain. Germline CDR1 SGDLS, CDR2 YYNGEE. V lost 0 bases and J 8 bases, leaving 14 bases between the germline ends. The CDR3 is 14 residues long. Here the CDR3 reads CASSVGDTPGGYTF. CDR3 coding DNA: TGTGCCAGCAGCGTAGGAGACACCCCGGGCGGCTACACCTTC. The full variable domain, its missing parts supplied by reference TRBV9 and TRBJ1-2, is DSGVTQTPKHLITATGQRVTLRCSPRSGDLSVYWYQQSLDQGLQFLIQYYNGEERAKGNILERFSAQQFPDLHSELNLSSLELGDSALYFCASSVGDTPGGYTFGSGTRLTVV.

The V call is TRBV7-9, the J call TRBJ2-7, with D possibly being TRBD1 (6 bases). This CDR3 is 14 amino acids long. The V and J ends lost 1 base and 0 bases respectively, with 7 bases between them. Germline CDR1 SEHNR, CDR2 FQNEAQ (reference sequence). The CDR3 DNA sequence: TGTGCCAGCAGCTTAGGGACAGACTCCTACGAGCAGTACTTC. This gives the protein CASSLGTDSYEQYF.

The chain recombines TRBV5-3 with TRBJ1-2; TRBD1 matches 9 bases. TRBV5-3 belongs to the ORF category, with a function that is uncertain. The CDR3 totals 14 residues. V lost 5 bases to trimming and J lost 8 bases; unmatched junction nucleotides: 10. The CDR3 protein is CARRGRTGEGGYTF. For the CDR3, the DNA is TGTGCCAGAAGGGGCCGGACAGGGGAAGGCGGCTACACCTTC.

The chain couples TRBV15 to TRBJ1-6, with no clear D. Trimming left V 0 bases short and J 9 bases short, with 15 bases between. Germline CDR1 is LNHNV and CDR2 is YYDKDF (reference sequence). This CDR3 is built from 16 residues. This CDR3 is CATSRDLGPTGSPLHF. DNA of the CDR3: TGTGCCACCAGCAGAGATCTCGGTCCCACGGGTTCACCCCTCCACTTT.

This rearrangement joins TRBV18 to TRBJ1-1; D ambiguous. This CDR3 region has 11 residues. Germline loops: CDR1 KGHSH, CDR2 LQKENI. Trimming left V 2 bases short and J 10 bases short, with 8 bases between. Written as DNA, the CDR3 is TGTGCCAGCTCACCAGGGGTGGGAGCTTTCTTT. Translation gives CASSPGVGAFF.

V gene TRBV5-8 combines with J gene TRBJ2-7, with 8 bases identical to TRBD1. Germline lookup yields CDR1 SGHTS and CDR2 YDEGEE. The CDR3 is 15 amino acids. The junction had 8 bases not matched to a gene; V was cut back by 1 base and J by 5 bases. The CDR3 DNA reads TGTGCCAGCAGCTTGACAGGGGGAGGTTCCGACGAGCAGTACTTC. Protein: CASSLTGGGSDEQYF.